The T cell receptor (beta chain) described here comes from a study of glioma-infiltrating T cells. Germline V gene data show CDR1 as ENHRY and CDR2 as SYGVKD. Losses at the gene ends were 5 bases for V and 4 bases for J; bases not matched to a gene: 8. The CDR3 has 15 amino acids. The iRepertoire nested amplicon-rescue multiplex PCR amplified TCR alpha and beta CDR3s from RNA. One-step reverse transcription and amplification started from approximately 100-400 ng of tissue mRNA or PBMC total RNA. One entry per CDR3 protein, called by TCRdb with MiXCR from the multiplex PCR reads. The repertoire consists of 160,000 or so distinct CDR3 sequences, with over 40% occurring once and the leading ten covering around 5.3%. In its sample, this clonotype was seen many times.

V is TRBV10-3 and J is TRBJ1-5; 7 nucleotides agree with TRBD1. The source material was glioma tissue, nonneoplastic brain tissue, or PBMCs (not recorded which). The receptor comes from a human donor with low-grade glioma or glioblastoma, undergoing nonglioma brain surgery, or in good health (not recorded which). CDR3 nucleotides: TGTGCCATCAGTTCCTCCGGGACAGCTAATCAGCCCCAGCATTTT. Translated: CAISSSGTANQPQHF.